One and the same sample provided the 28 T cell receptor beta chains below, sequenced in a study of blood T cell repertoires in COVID-19. Data came from immunoSEQ multiplex PCR; TCRdb stores just in-frame clones and leaves some out. The top ten hold 10% to 12% of the sample, which has 250,000 or so clones, approximately 90% seen once. The specimen was PBMCs or T cells enriched from blood (not recorded which). These receptors came from a young man who had recovered from COVID-19.

J is TRBJ2-7 and V is TRBV30; D gene ambiguous. V shed 0 bases and J shed 3 bases, with 6 bases lying between them. The CDR3 has 12 amino acids. CDR1 and CDR2 (germline): GTSNPN, SVGIG (reference sequence). Written as DNA, the CDR3 is TGTGCCTGGAGTGTATCGGTCTACGAGCAGTACTTC. This gives the protein CAWSVSVYEQYF. Full variable domain (missing parts from reference TRBV30 and TRBJ2-7): SQTIHQWPATLVQPVGSPLSLECTVEGTSNPNLYWYRQAAGRGLQLLFYSVGIGQISSEVPQNLSASRPQDRQFILSSKKLLLSDSGFYLCAWSVSVYEQYFGPGTRLTVT.

The chain carries TRBV9 and TRBJ1-5; D ambiguous. The CDR3 is 14 residues long. The germline V gene encodes CDR1 SGDLS and CDR2 YYNGEE. V was clipped by 2 bases and J by 3 bases, with 9 bases between them. CDR3 sequence reads: CASSVSGDNQPQHF. DNA for the CDR3: TGTGCCAGCAGCGTCTCCGGGGACAATCAGCCCCAGCATTTT.

V usage is TRBV25-1 and J usage is TRBJ2-7, with D perhaps matching TRBD1 (8 bases). The V and J ends lost 6 bases and 3 bases respectively, with 12 bases between them. Germline V CDR1 and CDR2: MGHDK, SYGVNS. The CDR3 consists of 13 residues. DNA for the CDR3: TGTGCCAGCAGAACAGGGGGGGACTACGAGCAGTACTTC. It encodes CASRTGGDYEQYF.

This clone was observed at least ten times. The rearrangement uses TRBV5-6 and TRBJ1-2; TRBD1 matches 9 bases. The J segment lost 7 bases and the V segment lost 6 bases, leaving 10 bases of the junction unmatched. The germline gives CDR1 SGHDT, CDR2 YYEEEE. The CDR3 is made up of 14 amino acids. CDR3 nucleotides: TGTGCCAGCACCGGGCGGGACAGGGCCTTTGGCTACACCTTC. Residues: CASTGRDRAFGYTF.

This clone appeared a few times. This chain links TRBV19 with TRBJ1-2; a possible D gene is TRBD1 (6 bases). CDR1 and CDR2 (germline): LNHDA, SQIVND (reference sequence). Deletions cut 7 bases from V and 4 bases from J, with 13 bases between. This CDR3 has 13 residues. The CDR3 sequence is CASNPTGSYGYTF. The CDR3 nucleotides are TGTGCCAGTAATCCTACAGGGAGCTATGGCTACACCTTC.

This clone was counted only a few times. The CDR3: CASSPPQGLREQYF. DNA for the CDR3: TGTGCCAGCAGCCCCCCACAGGGTCTCAGAGAGCAGTACTTC. The genes are TRBV7-2 and TRBJ2-7; tentative D call: TRBD1 (6 bases). The CDR3 contains 14 residues. The V gene lost 5 bases and the J gene lost 7 bases, with 18 bases spanning the gap. Looked up from germline, CDR1 is SGHTA and CDR2 is FQGNSA.

This clone has a single count. The chain has TRBV13 and TRBJ2-7; D unclear. The CDR3 spans 14 residues. Trimming stripped 3 bases from V and 4 bases from J, with 13 bases between. Per the germline V gene, CDR1 is PRHDT and CDR2 is FYEKMQ (reference sequence). The CDR3 DNA reads TGTGCCAGCAGCTTCACACAGAGCTCGTACGAGCAGTACTTC. Its translation is CASSFTQSSYEQYF.

V usage is TRBV12-3 or TRBV12-4 and J usage is TRBJ2-1; the D is unclear. This CDR3 is 11 amino acids long. The CDR3 here is CACAAYNEQFF. CDR3 nucleotides: TGTGCATGTGCGGCCTACAATGAGCAGTTCTTC.

This rearrangement joins TRBV5-1 to TRBJ2-5; 13 bases line up with TRBD2. Looked up from germline, CDR1 is SGHRS and CDR2 is YFSETQ. This CDR3 comprises 14 residues. The V gene end was trimmed by 4 bases and the J gene end by 5 bases; junction bases not matched to a gene: 2. CDR3 bases: TGCGCCAGCAGCGAGACTAGCGGGGGGGAGACCCAGTACTTC. Its translation: CASSETSGGETQYF.

The J gene is TRBJ1-2, the V gene TRBV6-5, with 7 bases aligning to TRBD1. This CDR3 has 15 amino acids. CDR1 and CDR2 from the germline V gene are MNHEY and SVGAGI. The junction had 9 bases not matched to a gene; V was cut back by 3 bases and J by 5 bases. CDR3: CASSYNLDRSYGYTF. CDR3 DNA sequence: TGTGCCAGCAGTTATAATTTGGACAGGAGTTATGGCTACACCTTC.

V and J are TRBV9 and TRBJ2-2, with D possibly matching TRBD2 (6 bases). CDR3 length equals 15 residues. Trimming left V 0 bases short and J 6 bases short, with 12 bases between. CDR1 is SGDLS, CDR2 YYNGEE, per germline. CDR3 sequence (DNA): TGTGCCAGCAGCGTAGGAACTAGCTGGTCCGGGGAGCTGTTTTTT. Its translation: CASSVGTSWSGELFF.

In nucleotides, the CDR3 is TGTGCCAGCATTTCCGGGGACAGGGGTCAGCCCCAGCATTTT. Residues: CASISGDRGQPQHF. This chain connects TRBV3-1 (or the pseudogene TRBV3-2) to TRBJ1-5, with 10 bases aligning to TRBD1. The J segment lost 6 bases and the V segment lost 7 bases, leaving 6 bases of the junction unmatched. Germline assignment: CDR1 LGHDT and CDR2 YNNKEL (reference sequence). The CDR3 consists of 14 residues.

Remarks on this clone: At one end, the junction sequence differs from germline, possibly due to a read error. The V and J genes are TRBV7-4 and TRBJ1-5; weak D call: TRBD1 (6 bases). The germline V gene has CDR1 SGHVT and CDR2 SQSDAQ. CDR3 length equals 17 residues. CDR3 coding DNA: TGCGCCAGCCGCGACGGACCCGGGGGGGGCAGCAATCAGCCCCAGCATTTT. Amino acids: CASRDGPGGGSNQPQHF.

The chain is built from TRBV5-1 and TRBJ2-7, with 9 bases that match TRBD2. CDR3 length: 15 residues. Germline V gene sequence: CDR1 SGHRS, CDR2 YFSETQ. V shed 1 base and J 3 bases; nucleotides not matched to a gene: 5. CDR3 coding DNA: TGCGCCAGCAGCTTGTCATCTAGCGGGGTCTACGAGCAGTACTTC. This codes for CASSLSSSGVYEQYF.

The sample holds a few counts of this clone. The V gene is TRBV6-5, the J gene TRBJ2-7, with 9 positions matching TRBD2. Germline V gene data show CDR1 as MNHEY and CDR2 as SVGAGI. The CDR3 length is 15 residues. After removal of 6 bases from V and 3 bases from J, the junction contained 9 bases not matched to a gene. The chain's CDR3 is CASRFSSGIHYEQYF. The CDR3 DNA follows: TGTGCCAGCAGATTTTCTAGCGGGATACACTACGAGCAGTACTTC.

This clone was detected once. V is TRBV28 and J is TRBJ2-7; 9 bases are a match to TRBD2. CDR1 and CDR2 (germline): MDHEN, SYDVKM. The CDR3 covers 12 residues. The CDR3 DNA sequence: TGTGTGTCGACTAGCGGCTCCTTTGAGCAGTACTTC. Translation gives CVSTSGSFEQYF.

The J gene is TRBJ1-1, the V gene TRBV18; 9 bases map to TRBD1. The V gene end was trimmed by 0 bases and the J gene end by 10 bases; junction bases not matched to a gene: 6. Per the germline V gene, CDR1 is KGHSH and CDR2 is LQKENI. This CDR3 contains 14 residues. CDR3 bases: TGTGCCAGCTCACCACCCGGGACAGGGCGTGTAGCTTTCTTT. Its translation: CASSPPGTGRVAFF.

V and J are TRBV30 and TRBJ2-3, with 7 nucleotides matching TRBD1. The CDR3 runs to 14 residues. Trimming removed 2 bases from V and 0 bases from J; junction bases left unmatched: 2. Per germline, CDR1 GTSNPN and CDR2 SVGIG (reference sequence). The CDR3 sequence: CAWSWDRSTDTQYF. The CDR3 DNA is TGTGCCTGGAGTTGGGACAGAAGCACAGATACGCAGTATTTT.

This chain links TRBV5-3 with TRBJ1-1, with D maybe TRBD1 (6 bases). TRBV5-3 falls under the ORF class, with uncertain function. The CDR3 loop spans 16 amino acids. The V end was cut by 4 bases, the J end by 7 bases, with 23 bases between. The CDR3 sequence: CARSKVRPRQDSEAFF. DNA of the CDR3: TGTGCCAGAAGCAAAGTCCGACCCAGACAGGATAGTGAAGCTTTCTTT.

The chain couples TRBV6-1 to TRBJ2-7, with TRBD2 identical over 12 bases. The J segment lost 6 bases and the V segment lost 3 bases, leaving 0 bases of the junction unmatched. This CDR3 is 13 amino acids long. CDR1 and CDR2 (germline): MNHNS, SASEGT. CDR3 nucleotides: TGTGCCAGCAGTGAGGGACTAGCGGGCGAGCAGTACTTC. This translates into CASSEGLAGEQYF.

This rearrangement joins TRBV28 to TRBJ2-3, with 11 bases lining up with TRBD2. Trimming at V came to 6 bases and at J to 5 bases, leaving 10 bases not matched to a gene. Per the germline V gene, CDR1 is MDHEN and CDR2 is SYDVKM. The CDR3 totals 16 residues. The CDR3 DNA reads as TGTGCCAGCAGCCCCCCACTAGCGGGGGTCGGAGATACGCAGTATTTT. Encoded protein: CASSPPLAGVGDTQYF.

The chain has TRBV28 and TRBJ2-1; 7 positions match TRBD2. The CDR3 sequence is 13 residues long. The germline gives CDR1 MDHEN, CDR2 SYDVKM. The ends lost 7 bases at V and 10 bases at J; junction bases unmatched: 10. The CDR3 spells CASIGGGPREQFF. The CDR3 DNA reads as TGTGCCAGCATTGGGGGAGGGCCTAGGGAGCAGTTCTTC.

The chain uses TRBV24-1 and TRBJ1-5; TRBD1 aligns across 8 bases. CDR3 length equals 17 residues. The germline CDR1 and CDR2 sequences are KGHDR and SFDVKD. V lost 3 bases, J lost 4 bases, and 10 bases stayed unmatched. In DNA, the CDR3 is TGTGCCACCAGTGATGCGGACAGGGCAGGTCGGAATCAGCCCCAGCATTTT. It translates to CATSDADRAGRNQPQHF.

A few counts support this clone. The chain links TRBV7-9 to TRBJ2-7, with 9 bases that match TRBD2. The V segment lost 2 bases and the J segment 4 bases; nucleotides outside the gene matches: 3. Looked up from germline, CDR1 is SEHNR and CDR2 is FQNEAQ (reference sequence). This CDR3 is 14 amino acids long. CDR3 sequence reads: CASSLPGLAYEQYF. The DNA for the CDR3 is TGTGCCAGCAGCTTACCGGGACTAGCATACGAGCAGTACTTC.

This clone has only one observation. The CDR3 reads CASSHGWTGREKLFF. Here the CDR3 DNA reads TGTGCCAGCAGCCATGGTTGGACAGGGCGGGAAAAACTGTTTTTT. The V call is TRBV4-2, the J call TRBJ1-4, with 8 bases that match TRBD1. Germline V gene data show CDR1 as LGHNA and CDR2 as YNFKEQ. Trimming removed 3 bases from V and 8 bases from J; junction bases left unmatched: 8. This CDR3 region has 15 residues.

The chain joins TRBV4-3 to TRBJ1-2; the D gene is possibly TRBD1 (5 bases). The V end was cut by 0 bases, the J end by 8 bases, with 19 bases between. The CDR3 sequence is 16 residues long. CDR1 and CDR2 from the germline V gene are LGHNA and YSLEER. The CDR3 nucleotides read TGCGCCAGCAGCCAAGATGGGGACTCTTTGGTGTGGGGCTACACCTTC. Translation gives CASSQDGDSLVWGYTF.

The chain links TRBV7-9 to TRBJ1-2; unclear D gene. Trimming stripped 5 bases from V and 8 bases from J, with 15 bases between. Germline CDR1 reads SEHNR; CDR2 reads FQNEAQ (reference sequence). The CDR3 spans 13 residues. CDR3 DNA: TGTGCCAGCAGCCCCCTGACACCCCCGGGCTACACCTTC. It encodes CASSPLTPPGYTF.

V gene TRBV2 combines with J gene TRBJ2-5, with 7 bases fitting TRBD1. Germline values: CDR1 SNHLY, CDR2 FYNNEI. V was clipped by 6 bases and J by 0 bases; unmatched bases: 4. This CDR3 is 14 amino acids long. The CDR3 sequence is CASRVQGNQETQYF. CDR3 in DNA: TGTGCCAGCAGGGTACAGGGGAACCAAGAGACCCAGTACTTC.